What follows are 24 T cell receptor beta chains derived from one specimen sequenced in a study of response to subunit inactivated influenza vaccine. TCRdb reanalysed the RT-PCR reads using MiXCR and keeps one entry per CDR3 protein. The data show 700,000 to 900,000 distinct CDR3 sequences, with 21% seen just once and roughly 10% held by the top ten. The material was PBMCs from blood, obtained 4 to 6 days after vaccination. Receptor source: a man in his fifties who received an inactivated influenza vaccine.

This clonotype has just a few counts. The V gene is TRBV5-1, the J gene TRBJ1-3; no clear D gene. V lost 4 bases and J 0 bases, leaving 8 bases between the germline ends. The CDR3 is 14 amino acids. Per the germline V gene, CDR1 is SGHRS and CDR2 is YFSETQ. DNA for the CDR3: TGCGCCAGCAGCACCGGGAACTCTGGAAACACCATATATTTT. Its translation: CASSTGNSGNTIYF.

J is TRBJ2-7 and V is TRBV28; 7 positions match TRBD2. Germline assignment: CDR1 MDHEN and CDR2 SYDVKM. The V and J ends lost 8 bases and 5 bases, in that order; junction bases with no gene match: 9. The length of the CDR3 is 13 residues. The DNA of the CDR3 is TGTGCCAGCTCGGCGGGAGCCCTTGACGAGCAGTACTTC. Translated, it gives CASSAGALDEQYF.

This clonotype appeared a few times. The V and J genes are TRBV4-3 and TRBJ2-3; D possibly uses TRBD1 or TRBD2 (5 bases each). V lost 0 bases to trimming and J lost 6 bases, with 19 bases between them. This CDR3 spans 17 amino acids. Germline CDR1 is LGHNA and CDR2 is YSLEER. CDR3 loop: CASSQDMERMGTDTQYF. The DNA of the CDR3 is TGCGCCAGCAGCCAAGATATGGAGCGAATGGGGACGGATACGCAGTATTTT.

This clonotype was detected only a few times. The CDR3, as DNA: TGTGCCAGCAGTTTACTGGACATCTCGAACACCGGGGAGCTGTTTTTT. Amino acids: CASSLLDISNTGELFF. The rearrangement uses TRBV12-3 or TRBV12-4 and TRBJ2-2; D is possibly TRBD1 (5 bases). The CDR3 is 16 residues long. The V gene lost 2 bases and the J gene lost 0 bases, with 10 bases spanning the gap.

The J gene is TRBJ2-7, the V gene TRBV4-1, with 8 bases identical to TRBD1. Germline CDR1 and CDR2: MGHRA and YSYEKL. V was clipped by 3 bases and J by 3 bases; unmatched bases: 16. This CDR3 has 18 amino acids. CDR3 nucleotides: TGCGCCAGCAGCCAGAGGTTCACTAGGACAGGGAGGATCTACGAGCAGTACTTC. This sequence encodes CASSQRFTRTGRIYEQYF.

CDR3 DNA: TGTGCCATCAGTGAAAGTGACAGTAATTCACCCCTCCACTTT. Translation: CAISESDSNSPLHF. V and J are TRBV10-3 and TRBJ1-6; D possibly corresponds to TRBD1 (5 bases). CDR1 is ENHRY and CDR2 is SYGVKD in the germline V gene. The CDR3 covers 14 residues. The V and J ends lost 3 bases and 6 bases respectively, with 9 bases between them.

This clonotype showed up just a few times. The chain is built from TRBV18 and TRBJ2-1; D ambiguous. Trimming removed 8 bases at V and 6 bases at J, with 11 bases between. The CDR3 consists of 12 residues. Germline CDR1 and CDR2: KGHSH and LQKENI. CDR3 loop: CASHSLLNEQFF. CDR3 sequence (DNA): TGTGCCAGCCACTCCCTTCTCAATGAGCAGTTCTTC. Using reference TRBV18 and TRBJ2-1 for the parts outside the CDR3, the full variable domain is NAGVMQNPRHLVRRRGQEARLRCSPMKGHSHVYWYRQLPEEGLKFMVYLQKENIIDESGMPKERFSAEFPKEGPSILRIQQVVRGDSAAYFCASHSLLNEQFFGPGTRLTVL.

The sample holds a few counts of this clonotype. The chain recombines TRBV29-1 with TRBJ1-5; 10 bases map to TRBD1. The trim removed 6 bases at V and 7 bases at J, leaving 9 bases unmatched. This CDR3 is 14 amino acids long. Germline V CDR1 and CDR2: SQVTM, ANQGSEA. As DNA, the CDR3 is TGCAGCGTCACCGGGACAGGGGACGGGCAGCCCCAGCATTTT. Its protein product is CSVTGTGDGQPQHF.

This clonotype was detected a few times. The chain combines TRBV7-8 with TRBJ1-3; D is possibly TRBD1 (5 bases). Germline V lookup: CDR1 SGHVS, CDR2 FQNEAQ. Trimming cost V 7 bases and J 4 bases, with 20 bases left between them. There are 16 residues in the CDR3. The CDR3: CASTIYSSGAGNTIYF. The CDR3 nucleotides read TGTGCCAGCACCATCTATTCATCCGGGGCCGGAAACACCATATATTTT.

This clonotype was found a few times. V and J are TRBV4-2 and TRBJ2-7, with D perhaps TRBD2 (5 bases). The CDR3 loop spans 15 amino acids. Trimming removed 2 bases from V and 0 bases from J, with 11 bases in between. Germline assignment: CDR1 LGHNA and CDR2 YNFKEQ. The CDR3 here is CASSQNGVDSYEQYF. CDR3 coding DNA: TGTGCCAGCAGCCAAAACGGGGTAGACTCCTACGAGCAGTACTTC.

The CDR3 loop reads CASSLGTSGRPGELFF. The DNA for the CDR3 is TGTGCCAGCAGCTTGGGGACTAGCGGGAGACCCGGGGAGCTGTTTTTT. The V gene is TRBV5-8, the J gene TRBJ2-2, with 13 bases that match TRBD2. The length of the CDR3 is 16 residues. CDR1 SGHTS and CDR2 YDEGEE come from the germline V gene. V shed 0 bases, J shed 6 bases, and the junction held 2 bases outside the gene matches.

The J gene is TRBJ2-4, the V gene TRBV18; D not certain. Germline loops: CDR1 KGHSH, CDR2 LQKENI. This CDR3 has 15 amino acids. V lost 1 base, J lost 0 bases, and 7 bases lay in between. This CDR3 reads CASSPLGIAKNIQYF. Written as DNA, the CDR3 is TGTGCCAGCTCACCACTCGGAATAGCCAAAAACATTCAGTACTTC.

The rearrangement uses TRBV10-3 and TRBJ2-6; weak D call: TRBD2 (6 bases). The CDR3 length is 18 residues. The germline V gene has CDR1 ENHRY and CDR2 SYGVKD. Trimming took off 4 bases at V and 0 bases at J, with 16 bases between the two ends. DNA of the CDR3: TGTGCCATCAGTGGTACGGGCGGGGTCCTCTCTGGGGCCAACGTCCTGACTTTC. Residues: CAISGTGGVLSGANVLTF.

The chain is built from TRBV2 and TRBJ2-1; D is tentatively TRBD1 or TRBD2 (5 bases each). The V gene lost 7 bases and the J gene lost 0 bases, with 13 bases spanning the gap. CDR1 is SNHLY, CDR2 FYNNEI, per germline. This CDR3 contains 15 residues. This CDR3 is CASNIPRGSYNEQFF. The CDR3 DNA reads TGTGCCAGCAACATCCCGAGGGGCTCCTACAATGAGCAGTTCTTC.

This rearrangement joins TRBV7-9 to TRBJ2-5; a weak D match, TRBD2 (5 bases). Germline CDR1 is SEHNR and CDR2 is FQNEAQ (reference sequence). Deletions cut 1 base from V and 2 bases from J, with 8 bases between. This CDR3 region has 14 residues. The CDR3 spells CASSLVAPQETQYF. The CDR3 region has the DNA TGTGCCAGCAGCTTAGTAGCGCCGCAAGAGACCCAGTACTTC. Combining the CDR3 with reference TRBV7-9 and TRBJ2-5 gives the whole variable domain DTGVSQNPRHKITKRGQNVTFRCDPISEHNRLYWYRQTLGQGPEFLTYFQNEAQLEKSRLLSDRFSAERPKGSFSTLEIQRTEQGDSAMYLCASSLVAPQETQYFGPGTRLLVL.

This rearrangement joins TRBV6-2 or TRBV6-3 to TRBJ1-3; D might be TRBD1 (5 bases). V was pared by 7 bases and J by 4 bases, with 11 bases between. The CDR3 runs to 13 residues. Germline lookup yields CDR1 MNHEY and CDR2 SVGEGT. Here the CDR3 DNA reads TGTGCCAGCATCCGGGGCGCGGGAAACACCATATATTTT. Residues: CASIRGAGNTIYF.

The V gene is TRBV7-9, the J gene TRBJ1-3, with D unclear. The CDR3 is 15 residues long. V was shortened by 0 bases and J by 7 bases, with 13 bases between the two germline ends. The germline CDR1 and CDR2 sequences are SEHNR and FQNEAQ (reference sequence). This chain's CDR3 is CASSLAGIGGNTIYF. Written as DNA, the CDR3 is TGTGCCAGCAGCTTAGCCGGGATCGGAGGCAACACCATATATTTT.

The rearrangement uses TRBV29-1 and TRBJ2-1; 9 bases line up with TRBD1. From germline, CDR1 is SQVTM and CDR2 ANQGSEA. Trimming cost V 2 bases and J 1 base; bases outside gene matches: 3. The CDR3 is made up of 15 amino acids. CDR3 region: CSVEKDRGSYNEQFF. The DNA for the CDR3 is TGCAGCGTTGAAAAGGACAGGGGTTCCTACAATGAGCAGTTCTTC.

There are a few counts of this clonotype. As DNA, the CDR3 is TGTGCCAGCAGCCCCCGCTCCTTCGGCGAGCAGTACTTC. Amino acids: CASSPRSFGEQYF. The chain carries TRBV7-2 and TRBJ2-7; no clear D. The CDR3 loop spans 13 amino acids. V dropped 5 bases and J dropped 6 bases, with 14 bases sitting between them. CDR1 is SGHTA, CDR2 FQGNSA, per germline.

This clonotype has a handful of counts. The chain carries TRBV10-3 and TRBJ2-3; D is tentatively TRBD1 or TRBD2 (5 bases each). The germline V gene encodes CDR1 ENHRY and CDR2 SYGVKD. This CDR3 is built from 15 residues. The V and J ends lost 2 bases and 4 bases respectively, with 13 bases between them. The CDR3 DNA reads as TGTGCCATCAGTGAGAAGGCAGGGACGGCAGATACGCAGTATTTT. Translation: CAISEKAGTADTQYF.

The V call is TRBV10-3, the J call TRBJ1-2; D might be TRBD1 (6 bases). Trimming stripped 6 bases from V and 7 bases from J, with 9 bases between. Germline loops: CDR1 ENHRY, CDR2 SYGVKD. The CDR3 covers 11 residues. The CDR3 region is CAISRGGGYTF. In DNA, the CDR3 is TGTGCCATCAGCAGGGGCGGTGGCTACACCTTC.

The chain has TRBV6-5 and TRBJ1-1, with 7 bases aligning to TRBD1. V lost 1 base, J lost 0 bases, and 5 bases stayed unmatched. CDR1 is MNHEY, CDR2 SVGAGI, per germline. This CDR3 contains 16 residues. CDR3 amino acids: CASSYFEQGLNTEAFF. The CDR3 DNA follows: TGTGCCAGCAGTTACTTCGAACAGGGGCTGAACACTGAAGCTTTCTTT.

This clonotype was seen only a few times. J is TRBJ2-5 and V is TRBV7-6; 9 bases fit TRBD2. The germline V gene has CDR1 SGHVS and CDR2 FNYEAQ. V was clipped by 2 bases and J by 5 bases; unmatched bases: 9. CDR3 length: 16 residues. The CDR3 sequence: CASSLPAGGVEETQYF. The CDR3 DNA reads as TGTGCCAGCAGCTTACCTGCGGGAGGGGTTGAGGAGACCCAGTACTTC.

This clonotype has a handful of counts. The rearrangement joins TRBV7-2 to TRBJ2-5; maybe TRBD2 (5 bases). Germline loops: CDR1 SGHTA, CDR2 FQGNSA. V was cut by 5 bases and J by 2 bases, with 6 bases left in between. This CDR3 comprises 12 residues. The CDR3 nucleotides read TGTGCCAGCAGCACTAGTCAAGAGACCCAGTACTTC. Its protein is CASSTSQETQYF.